This is a list of T cell receptor beta chains from one sample in a study of cytomegalovirus exposure and HLA in healthy donors. The method was immunoSEQ multiplex PCR; TCRdb's version includes in-frame clones alone and lacks a portion of them. The sample lists over 150,000 clones; over 70% were seen once. Input material: PBMCs. Every receptor here comes from a male donor in good health and CMV-seropositive. The CDR3 runs from the conserved cysteine through the conserved F or W. D genes are given only for firm matches. The size entry is marked missing in some rows and otherwise reads once, few, many or a size class.

J gene: TRBJ1-1; D gene: TRBD1; clone size: -; V gene: TRBV5-5; CDR3 DNA: TGTGCCAGCAGCTTGACAGGGGCCCATATGAACACTGAAGCTTTCTTT; CDR3 protein: CASSLTGAHMNTEAFF
J gene: TRBJ2-6; D gene: -; clone size: -; V gene: TRBV6-5; CDR3 DNA: TGTGCCACCCTGAGCTCTGGGGCCAACGTCCTGACTTTC; CDR3 protein: CATLSSGANVLTF
J gene: TRBJ2-1; D gene: TRBD2; clone size: -; V gene: TRBV29-1; CDR3 DNA: TGCAGCGTCGGAACTAGCGGGGGTAATTCCTACAATGAGCAGTTCTTC; CDR3 protein: CSVGTSGGNSYNEQFF
J gene: TRBJ2-7; D gene: TRBD1; clone size: -; V gene: TRBV25-1; CDR3 DNA: TGTGCCAGCAGTGATGCTAACAGGGGGGCCTACGAGCAGTACTTC; CDR3 protein: CASSDANRGAYEQYF
J gene: TRBJ1-5; D gene: -; clone size: -; V gene: TRBV19; CDR3 DNA: TGTGCCAGTAGTGCAGGGGTCAATCAGCCCCAGCATTTT; CDR3 protein: CASSAGVNQPQHF
J gene: TRBJ1-1; D gene: -; clone size: -; V gene: TRBV19; CDR3 DNA: TGTGCCAGTAGAGCACTGACCGGAGTGAACACTGAAGCTTTCTTT; CDR3 protein: CASRALTGVNTEAFF
J gene: TRBJ2-1; D gene: -; clone size: -; V gene: TRBV13; CDR3 DNA: TGTGCCAGCAGCTCTACAATCGGTGGACAACCGTACAATGAGCAGTTCTTC; CDR3 protein: CASSSTIGGQPYNEQFF
J gene: TRBJ1-2; D gene: -; clone size: -; V gene: TRBV25-1; CDR3 DNA: TGTGCCAGCAGTGCTCCCGGAGGTGGCTATGGCTACACCTTC; CDR3 protein: CASSAPGGGYGYTF
J gene: TRBJ2-3; D gene: -; clone size: once; V gene: TRBV6-5; CDR3 DNA: TGTGCCAGCAGTTTTCGACTAGTTGGAGATTCAGATACGCAGTATTTT; CDR3 protein: CASSFRLVGDSDTQYF
J gene: TRBJ1-1; D gene: -; clone size: -; V gene: TRBV19; CDR3 DNA: TGTGCCAGTAGTATAGCGTCGGGGTTTGGTGAAGCTTTCTTT; CDR3 protein: CASSIASGFGEAFF
J gene: TRBJ1-2; D gene: -; clone size: -; V gene: TRBV7-9; CDR3 DNA: TGTGCCAGCTCAGGGAACCTTAACTATGGCTACACCTTC; CDR3 protein: CASSGNLNYGYTF
J gene: TRBJ1-4; D gene: -; clone size: -; V gene: TRBV27; CDR3 DNA: TGTGCCAGCACCTTGCGGGTGTTTGGAGAAAAACTGTTTTTT; CDR3 protein: CASTLRVFGEKLFF
J gene: TRBJ1-5; D gene: -; clone size: -; V gene: TRBV25-1; CDR3 DNA: TGTGCCAGCAGTGATTCTTCCGGGGGGGTTTATCAGCCCCAGCATTTT; CDR3 protein: CASSDSSGGVYQPQHF
J gene: TRBJ1-2; D gene: -; clone size: -; V gene: TRBV29-1; CDR3 DNA: TGCAGCGCTGGAGGAGGCGAGGGGGACGGCTACACCTTC; CDR3 protein: CSAGGGEGDGYTF
J gene: TRBJ1-6; D gene: TRBD1; clone size: -; V gene: TRBV2; CDR3 DNA: TGTGCCAGCACTTTAAGGGGTGGCAGGGGGAATAATTCACCCCTCCACTTT; CDR3 protein: CASTLRGGRGNNSPLHF
J gene: TRBJ1-5; D gene: -; clone size: -; V gene: TRBV30; CDR3 DNA: TGTGCCTGGAGTGTCCAGGGTAATCAGCCCCAGCATTTT; CDR3 protein: CAWSVQGNQPQHF
J gene: TRBJ1-5; D gene: -; clone size: -; V gene: TRBV4-1; CDR3 DNA: TGCGCCAGCAGCCCCTTAGAACAGGGTCTGAATCAGCCCCAGCATTTT; CDR3 protein: CASSPLEQGLNQPQHF
J gene: TRBJ2-1; D gene: TRBD1; clone size: -; V gene: TRBV18; CDR3 DNA: TGTGCCAGCTCATACAGGGGGGATTACAATGAGCAGTTCTTC; CDR3 protein: CASSYRGDYNEQFF
J gene: TRBJ1-5; D gene: -; clone size: -; V gene: TRBV18; CDR3 DNA: TGTGCCAGCTCACCATCAGGGAACAATCAGCCCCAGCATTTT; CDR3 protein: CASSPSGNNQPQHF
J gene: TRBJ2-1; D gene: TRBD2; clone size: -; V gene: TRBV10-3; CDR3 DNA: TGTGCCATCAGTGAAGGGCGGGGGGCCCCCTACAATGAGCAGTTCTTC; CDR3 protein: CAISEGRGAPYNEQFF
J gene: TRBJ2-7; D gene: TRBD1; clone size: few; V gene: TRBV9; CDR3 DNA: TGTGCCAGCAGCAGACGGACAGGGGGTCTATTTGATTACGAGCAGTACTTC; CDR3 protein: CASSRRTGGLFDYEQYF
J gene: TRBJ2-2; D gene: TRBD1; clone size: few; V gene: TRBV2; CDR3 DNA: TGTGCCAGCACTGCCGTGGGACAGGGAGAGTCCACCGGGGAGCTGTTTTTT; CDR3 protein: CASTAVGQGESTGELFF
J gene: TRBJ1-2; D gene: -; clone size: -; V gene: TRBV7-2; CDR3 DNA: TGTGCCAGCAGCTTAGCGCCAGCGGGGGCTGACTATGGCTACACCTTC; CDR3 protein: CASSLAPAGADYGYTF
J gene: TRBJ2-7; D gene: TRBD1; clone size: -; V gene: TRBV2; CDR3 DNA: TGTGCCATACCGACAGGGGGCGGCGAGCAGTACTTC; CDR3 protein: CAIPTGGGEQYF